The sequence of this T cell receptor (beta chain) was determined in a study of T cells after yellow fever vaccination (dated by TCRdb to the late 2010s). Background on the whole study: Libraries from fractions with low cell numbers were prepared with the SMART-Seq v4 Ultra Low Input RNA kit. To follow T-cell clones before and after primary and booster YFV17D yellow fever vaccination, bulk TCR alpha and beta repertoires were sequenced over time. Blood samples were taken at several timepoints before and after primary and secondary immunization, and bulk PBMC replicates and cell subsets were isolated. Two healthy male donors made up the cohort, one aged 18 to 30 years and the other aged 30 to 39 years.

Synthesis of TCR cDNA relied on 5'RACE template switching, a step that introduced a universal primer site along with unique molecular identifiers. Priming of cDNA synthesis was performed from both the TCR alpha and TCR beta constant segments. Library amplification used two PCR steps, and the second PCR step added sample barcodes and sequencing adapters. Sequencing of libraries was performed on Illumina HiSeq 2500 (2x100 bp) or NovaSeq (2x150 bp). As for the authors' bioinformatics: MIGEC was used to demultiplex reads and collapse the reads into UMI consensus sequences, and MiXCR was used for V(D)J alignment. Vaccine-responding clonotypes were defined with edgeR using replicate PBMC samples, requiring FDR below 0.01 and a log2 fold change above 5 up to day 15. CD4 or CD8 identity was assigned to each bulk clonotype according to whether the clonotype was present at higher abundance in the sequenced CD4 repertoire or the sequenced CD8 repertoire. TCRdb passed the public sequencing reads through fastp at Q25 and MiXCR, retaining productive beta sequences. Rows with one shared CDR3 protein collapse into an entry with the most common genes and DNA. These V and J calls are TCRdb output, not the study's own analysis. Here the sample has around 65,000 distinct CDR3 sequences; 5.9% occur a single time. The top ten constitute less than 2.5% of the sample.

The study at large found these results: After the booster, most of the clones that had expanded following primary vaccination were detected again (approximately 96% of CD4 and around 90% of CD8), which suggests that memory was broadly maintained. A small share of clonotypes occurred in both CD4 and CD8 compartments, likely arising from convergent recombination. FACS-sorted repertoires could contain abundant contaminating clonotypes from the bulk population, so computational filtering was required. Compared with the primary T-cell response, the secondary T-cell response was weaker but faster, peaking on day 5 rather than day 15. Because only a couple of donors were included in the study, the extent to which the findings can be generalized is limited.

This clonotype has ten or more counts. Its antigen remains undetermined. One base away there is no much larger clone; base qualities are not given. Explained via the paper, the treatment or condition label denotes: live attenuated yellow fever vaccine strain. A standard Ficoll-Paque protocol was used to isolate PBMCs from peripheral blood. CD4 and CD8 T-cell fractions were isolated with Dynabeads CD4 and CD8 positive selection kits. RNA was extracted with TriZol from bulk PBMCs, CD4 and CD8 fractions, and dextramer-positive and dextramer-negative fractions. V lost 0 bases and J lost 0 bases; the stretch between them is 4 bases long. The CDR3, from cysteine to phenylalanine, totals 14 residues. Only the CDR3 DNA stays, 42 bases, in frame from base 1. The germline V gene encodes CDR1 LGHNA and CDR2 YSLEER.

This TCR was sampled from a man aged 18-30 years who received the YFV17D yellow fever vaccine. Sequenced here: CD4+ T cells sorted from PBMCs, sampled roughly 15 days after the first yellow fever vaccination. The chain employs TRBV4-3 and TRBJ2-3; there is no confident call for the D gene. CDR3 reads: CASSQDGSTDTQYF. The sequenced DNA is TGCGCCAGCAGCCAAGACGGTAGCACAGATACGCAGTATTTT.